These 23 T cell receptor beta chains were all obtained from the same sample, sequenced in a study of OX40 agonist ivuxolimab in advanced cancers. Clones were sequenced by immunoSEQ multiplex PCR, and TCRdb holds only the in-frame ones, with some missing. The table has nearly 60,000 clones, 75% to 90% seen once; the top ten hold 3% to 4%. The sequences come from CD4+ or CD8+ T cells sorted from blood, collected in a trial of the OX40 agonist ivuxolimab. These receptors all stem from an adult with an advanced solid tumor such as melanoma, head and neck, liver or kidney cancer.

The DNA of the CDR3 is TGTGCCAGCAGCTTTCGGACAGGATCCGTTGCCGAGCAGTACTTC. It is translated as CASSFRTGSVAEQYF. The chain joins TRBV5-4 to TRBJ2-7; TRBD1 matches at 7 bases. The CDR3 runs to 15 residues. V lost 2 bases and J lost 6; bases outside the gene matches: 11. The germline CDR1 and CDR2 sequences are SGHNT and YYREEE (reference sequence).

This clone came up once. The chain joins TRBV4-3 to TRBJ1-2; the match to TRBD1 covers 8 bases. The V segment lost 4 bases and the J segment 4 bases; nucleotides outside the gene matches: 8. CDR1 and CDR2 from the germline V gene are LGHNA and YSLEER. The CDR3 runs 15 residues. The CDR3 reads CASSPLYQGAYGYTF. The DNA for the CDR3 is TGCGCCAGCAGCCCTTTGTACCAGGGGGCCTATGGCTACACCTTC.

The gene calls are TRBV11-1 and TRBJ2-3; TRBD1 might be the D (6 bases). Per germline, CDR1 SGHAT and CDR2 FQDESV (reference sequence). This CDR3 has 14 amino acids. The V end was cut by 5 bases, the J end by 10 bases, with 19 bases between. CDR3 residues: CASSRSGDLGAQYF. CDR3 sequence (DNA): TGTGCCAGCAGCCGATCAGGGGACCTTGGGGCGCAGTATTTT.

The rearrangement links TRBV18 to TRBJ1-5, with no clear D. Germline values: CDR1 KGHSH, CDR2 LQKENI. V lost 2 bases and J lost 4, with 6 bases in between. There are 13 residues in the CDR3. The CDR3 here is CASSPGGNQPQHF. The DNA for the CDR3 is TGTGCCAGCTCACCAGGCGGAAATCAGCCCCAGCATTTT.

This clone has a handful of counts. This chain links TRBV23-1 with TRBJ1-2, with 7 bases fitting TRBD1. TRBV23-1 is assigned to the ORF class and has an uncertain function. The CDR3 extends over 14 amino acids. With V trimmed by 2 bases and J by 3 bases, 3 bases remained unmatched. CDR3 nucleotide sequence: TGCGCCAGCAGTCAAGAGGGGGCGGACTATGGCTACACCTTC. This translates into CASSQEGADYGYTF.

With regard to this clone: Within the sample, other DNA sequences also encode this same CDR3. This chain links TRBV20-1 with TRBJ2-5, with TRBD2 as a possible D gene (5 bases). The CDR3 consists of 11 residues. CDR1 and CDR2 (germline): DFQATT, SNEGSKA (reference sequence). V shed 6 bases and J shed 4 bases, with 9 bases lying between them. This CDR3 reads CSARVGETQYF. The CDR3 nucleotides read TGCAGTGCGCGGGTGGGAGAGACCCAGTACTTC.

Concerning this clone itself: One junction end does not reproduce the germline sequence, and a read error may be involved. This chain uses TRBV13 with TRBJ2-3; perhaps TRBD1 as D (5 bases). CDR3 length: 13 residues. Germline V CDR1 and CDR2: PRHDT, FYEKMQ (reference sequence). CDR3 region: CASSSSETETQYF. In DNA form, the CDR3 reads TGTGCCAGCAGCTCCTCGGAGACAGAGACGCAGTATTTT.

This clone came up once. V usage is TRBV6-5 and J usage is TRBJ1-2; 11 nucleotides align to TRBD1. Germline V gene data show CDR1 as MNHEY and CDR2 as SVGAGI. J was trimmed by 1 base and V by 7 bases; bases with no gene match: 5. The CDR3 length is 15 residues. DNA of the CDR3: TGTGCCAGCACTAGGACAGGGGGCTATAACTATGGCTACACCTTC. Translation: CASTRTGGYNYGYTF.

This chain connects TRBV19 to TRBJ1-5, with D unclear. V was pared by 7 bases and J by 0 bases, with 16 bases between. There are 16 residues in the CDR3. Per the germline V gene, CDR1 is LNHDA and CDR2 is SQIVND (reference sequence). The CDR3 reads CASTVGGVNSNQPQHF. The DNA for the CDR3 is TGTGCCAGTACCGTCGGCGGAGTAAATAGCAATCAGCCCCAGCATTTT.

The chain joins TRBV2 to TRBJ2-5, with TRBD1 matching 11 bases. J lost 5 bases, V lost 8 bases, and 10 bases had no gene match. CDR3 length equals 15 residues. Per germline, CDR1 SNHLY and CDR2 FYNNEI. CDR3 in DNA: TGTGCCAGCGGAATGGACAGGGGGCGTCGGGAGACCCAGTACTTC. Protein: CASGMDRGRRETQYF.

This rearrangement joins TRBV11-2 to TRBJ1-1; 8 bases are shared with TRBD1. The CDR3 runs to 13 residues. The J segment lost 4 bases and the V segment lost 5 bases, leaving 3 bases of the junction unmatched. Per germline, CDR1 SGHAT and CDR2 FQNNGV. The CDR3 loop reads CASSRTGGTEAFF. In DNA, the CDR3 is TGTGCCAGCAGCCGAACAGGGGGCACTGAAGCTTTCTTT.

The rearrangement uses TRBV19 and TRBJ2-3; D possibly matches TRBD1 or TRBD2 (5 bases each). The germline gives CDR1 LNHDA, CDR2 SQIVND (reference sequence). The CDR3 is made up of 15 amino acids. Between the trimmed V and J ends, which lost 6 bases and 2 bases, there was a span of 15 bases. CDR3 DNA sequence: TGTGCCAGTAGCTACGCGGCCGGGGCCACAGATACGCAGTATTTT. It translates to CASSYAAGATDTQYF.

This chain joins TRBV5-1 and TRBJ2-1, with D perhaps matching TRBD1 or TRBD2 (5 bases each). Germline V lookup: CDR1 SGHRS, CDR2 YFSETQ. V lost 3 bases and J lost 5, with 18 bases in between. This CDR3 is built from 16 residues. The DNA for the CDR3 is TGCGCCAGCAGCTGGGTAGGGGCGGAGGTCAACAATGAGCAGTTCTTC. Translating gives CASSWVGAEVNNEQFF.

V is TRBV5-4 and J is TRBJ1-2; weak D call: TRBD1 (6 bases). The germline V gene encodes CDR1 SGHNT and CDR2 YYREEE (reference sequence). V was pared by 6 bases and J by 5 bases, with 23 bases between. The CDR3 spans 16 residues. CDR3 region: CASTENRAGDRYGYTF. The CDR3 DNA reads TGTGCCAGCACCGAAAACCGGGCAGGGGATCGGTATGGCTACACCTTC.

The gene calls are TRBV7-2 and TRBJ2-1; D not certain. CDR1 and CDR2 (germline): SGHTA, FQGNSA. The CDR3 spans 14 residues. With 4 bases removed from V and 4 bases from J, the gap between germline ends came to 11 bases. The CDR3 DNA is TGTGCCAGCAGCTCCCTGTCAATATACAATGAGCAGTTCTTC. It translates to CASSSLSIYNEQFF.

This clone has only a few counts. The chain combines TRBV19 with TRBJ2-7, with D possibly being TRBD2 (6 bases). The CDR3 is made up of 15 amino acids. Trimming took 7 bases from V and 5 from J, leaving 21 bases between them. In germline, CDR1 is LNHDA, CDR2 SQIVND (reference sequence). This CDR3 reads CASKYRDSNPNEQYF. In nucleotides, the CDR3 is TGTGCCAGTAAATATCGGGACTCCAACCCCAACGAGCAGTACTTC.

The chain has TRBV6-6 and TRBJ1-3; a weak D match, TRBD1 (5 bases). The CDR3 has 13 residues. The V and J ends lost 6 bases and 3 bases respectively, with 9 bases between them. Per the germline V gene, CDR1 is MNHNY and CDR2 is SVGAGI (reference sequence). The CDR3 DNA is TGTGCCAGCAGGCAGGGCTATGGAAACACCATATATTTT. This codes for CASRQGYGNTIYF.

The chain uses TRBV5-8 and TRBJ2-5; no clear D gene. The V end was cut by 0 bases, the J end by 4 bases, with 10 bases between. This CDR3 comprises 14 residues. The germline CDR1 and CDR2 sequences are SGHTS and YDEGEE. The CDR3 spells CASSLGQIGETQYF. In DNA, the CDR3 is TGTGCCAGCAGCTTGGGGCAGATTGGAGAGACCCAGTACTTC.

The chain is built from TRBV18 and TRBJ2-5; D gene ambiguous. The V gene's germline CDR1 is KGHSH and CDR2 LQKENI. The V gene lost 2 bases and the J gene lost 5 bases, with 9 bases spanning the gap. The CDR3 runs to 13 residues. The CDR3 loop is CASSPGNGETQYF. DNA of the CDR3: TGTGCCAGCTCACCAGGGAATGGCGAGACCCAGTACTTC.

The rearrangement joins TRBV27 to TRBJ2-3, with 7 bases that match TRBD1. CDR1 and CDR2 (germline): MNHEY, SMNVEV (reference sequence). The CDR3 sequence is 15 residues long. Trimming removed 2 bases from V and 0 bases from J; junction bases left unmatched: 2. The CDR3 region has the DNA TGTGCCAGCAGTTTAGGGGACAGTAGCACAGATACGCAGTATTTT. It encodes CASSLGDSSTDTQYF.

This clone was counted a few times. V gene TRBV18 combines with J gene TRBJ1-5; TRBD1 is a possible D gene (6 bases). The V gene lost 5 bases and the J gene lost 10 bases, with 15 bases spanning the gap. The germline gives CDR1 KGHSH, CDR2 LQKENI. CDR3 length equals 13 residues. CDR3 in amino acids: CASSRQVDGPQHF. CDR3 DNA sequence: TGTGCCAGCTCAAGACAGGTGGATGGACCCCAGCATTTT.

V and J are TRBV19 and TRBJ2-6, with 12 bases matching TRBD1. Germline values: CDR1 LNHDA, CDR2 SQIVND (reference sequence). With 4 bases clipped from V and 4 bases from J, the junction kept 14 bases outside the gene matches. The CDR3 is 20 residues long. The CDR3: CASSKRGSGQGAHGANVLTF. The CDR3 DNA reads as TGTGCCAGTAGTAAAAGGGGCTCGGGACAGGGGGCGCACGGGGCCAACGTCCTGACTTTC.

The gene calls are TRBV11-2 and TRBJ2-5; a weak D match, TRBD2 (6 bases). Germline CDR1 is SGHAT and CDR2 is FQNNGV. Trimming stripped 7 bases from V and 2 bases from J, with 11 bases between. The CDR3 runs to 13 residues. CDR3 amino acids: CASTDGRQETQYF. The CDR3 coding sequence is TGTGCCAGCACCGACGGGAGACAAGAGACCCAGTACTTC. Full variable domain (remainder filled in from reference TRBV11-2 and TRBJ2-5): EAGVAQSPRYKIIEKRQSVAFWCNPISGHATLYWYQQILGQGPKLLIQFQNNGVVDDSQLPKDRFSAERLKGVDSTLKIQPAKLEDSAVYLCASTDGRQETQYFGPGTRLLVL.